This TCR beta chain was identified in a study of response to subunit inactivated influenza vaccine. The CDR3 is made up of 14 amino acids. Trimming took off 2 bases at V and 2 bases at J, with 10 bases between the two ends. Germline-derived CDR1 and CDR2 are ENHRY and SYGVKD. Using its own MiXCR run on the RT-PCR reads, TCRdb lists one record per CDR3 protein. The table includes over 650,000 distinct CDR3 sequences, less than 20% detected once. This material consisted of PBMCs from blood, taken more than 4 days after vaccination. V usage is TRBV10-3 and J usage is TRBJ2-7, with a possible D match to TRBD1 (6 bases). This sequence was found in a man aged 50-59 years who received an inactivated influenza vaccine. The CDR3 nucleotides are TGTGCCATCAGTGAGCGCCGGGACACCTACGAGCAGTACTTC. Encoded protein: CAISERRDTYEQYF.